The 17 T cell receptor beta chains below come from one sample, sequenced in a study of post-analysis software for immune sequencing data. Unique molecular identifiers had been added to the TCR beta cDNA libraries. Using its own MiXCR run on the PCR reads, TCRdb lists one record per CDR3 protein. There are roughly 800,000 distinct CDR3 sequences in the sample; roughly half occur only once, and approximately 4.5% lies in the top ten. Antigens for these TCRs are unknown. The study's findings and limits: Comparison of patients with controls showed a handful of TRBV segments more frequent in patients, TRBV5-6, TRBV5-1 and TRBV20-1 among them.

Sample: blood. These receptors were collected from a girl under 18 with multiple sclerosis.

The chain combines TRBV20-1 with TRBJ2-5, with D tentatively TRBD2 (5 bases). CDR1 DFQATT and CDR2 SNEGSKA come from the germline V gene (reference sequence). Trimming took 0 bases from V and 7 from J, leaving 18 bases between them. This CDR3 is 15 amino acids long. CDR3 sequence: CSAREMRKPEGTQYF. The CDR3 DNA follows: TGCAGTGCTAGAGAGATGCGGAAACCCGAGGGGACCCAGTACTTC.

The chain recombines TRBV10-3 with TRBJ2-7, with D perhaps assigned TRBD1 or TRBD2 (5 bases each). Germline V gene lookup returns CDR1 ENHRY and CDR2 SYGVKD. The CDR3 sequence is 13 residues long. V dropped 0 bases and J dropped 7 bases, with 10 bases sitting between them. The CDR3 DNA reads as TGTGCCATCAGTGAGTCGGGTGAGGGGGAGCAGTACTTC. Its protein product is CAISESGEGEQYF.

V and J are TRBV11-2 and TRBJ2-7; perhaps TRBD2 as D (6 bases). Per the germline V gene, CDR1 is SGHAT and CDR2 is FQNNGV. This CDR3 has 14 residues. Trimming took 4 bases from V and 2 from J, leaving 12 bases between them. The CDR3 region is CASSYGGEAYEQYF. DNA for the CDR3: TGTGCCAGCAGCTACGGAGGGGAGGCCTACGAGCAGTACTTC.

The chain combines TRBV5-1 with TRBJ2-7, with 7 bases that match TRBD1. The J segment lost 7 bases and the V segment lost 4 bases, leaving 8 bases of the junction unmatched. The germline V gene encodes CDR1 SGHRS and CDR2 YFSETQ. This CDR3 contains 13 residues. CDR3 protein: CASSPGQTGEQYF. The CDR3 nucleotides are TGCGCCAGCAGCCCGGGACAGACGGGGGAGCAGTACTTC.

This chain joins TRBV7-2 and TRBJ1-5; tentative D call: TRBD1 (5 bases). The germline gives CDR1 SGHTA, CDR2 FQGNSA. Trimming removed 4 bases from V and 4 bases from J, with 11 bases in between. CDR3 size: 14 residues. This CDR3 is CASSSTSGNQPQHF. The CDR3, as DNA: TGTGCCAGCAGCTCCACCTCAGGGAATCAGCCCCAGCATTTT.

The CDR3 sequence: CSASDRTDTQYF. CDR3 DNA: TGCAGTGCTTCGGACCGCACAGATACGCAGTATTTT. This chain uses TRBV20-1 with TRBJ2-3; D gene ambiguous. The germline gives CDR1 DFQATT, CDR2 SNEGSKA (reference sequence). The CDR3 is 12 residues long. Trimming took off 5 bases at V and 1 base at J, with 7 bases between the two ends.

This clonotype turned up a few times. The CDR3 coding sequence is TGCGCCAGCAGCATACGACAGGGTAGACACGAGCAGTACTTC. Protein product: CASSIRQGRHEQYF. The chain carries TRBV5-1 and TRBJ2-5; TRBD1 matches at 7 bases. The DNA end is a closer match to TRBJ2-7, so the J assignment may be wrong. This CDR3 region has 14 residues. CDR1 SGHRS and CDR2 YFSETQ come from the germline V gene.

This clonotype was seen just once. The CDR3 DNA reads TGTGCCAGCACCGACAGGGGGCATAATGGCTACACCTTC. Translation gives CASTDRGHNGYTF. The chain joins TRBV7-2 to TRBJ1-2; 10 bases match TRBD1. Unmatched junction bases numbered 5, after V lost 7 bases and J lost 6 bases. Germline CDR1 is SGHTA and CDR2 is FQGNSA. CDR3 size: 13 residues.

This sequence joins TRBV7-9 and TRBJ2-5, with 7 nucleotides matching TRBD2. Gene TRBJ2-7 matches the end of the DNA better, so the J call may be wrong. Germline assignment: CDR1 SEHNR and CDR2 FQNEAQ (reference sequence). CDR3 length: 14 amino acids. CDR3 loop: CASSLGTSPGEQYF. CDR3 nucleotides: TGTGCCAGCAGCTTAGGGACTAGTCCAGGCGAGCAGTACTTC.

The J gene is TRBJ2-5, the V gene TRBV20-1; D is unclear. CDR1 and CDR2 from the germline V gene are DFQATT and SNEGSKA (reference sequence). The CDR3 sequence is 14 residues long. V lost 6 bases to trimming and J lost 2 bases, with 16 bases between them. CDR3: CSAPPGSRQETQYF. The CDR3 coding sequence is TGCAGTGCCCCGCCCGGGTCCAGGCAAGAGACCCAGTACTTC.

V and J are TRBV9 and TRBJ2-7; 9 positions match TRBD1. The CDR3 has 16 amino acids. The germline V gene has CDR1 SGDLS and CDR2 YYNGEE. V lost 4 bases to trimming and J lost 4 bases; unmatched junction nucleotides: 12. CDR3 DNA sequence: TGTGCCAGCAGCCCCCGCCCTGGGACAGGGTTTTACGAGCAGTACTTC. Translating it yields CASSPRPGTGFYEQYF. Filled out from reference TRBV9 and TRBJ2-7, the complete variable domain reads DSGVTQTPKHLITATGQRVTLRCSPRSGDLSVYWYQQSLDQGLQFLIQYYNGEERAKGNILERFSAQQFPDLHSELNLSSLELGDSALYFCASSPRPGTGFYEQYFGPGTRLTVT.

The chain joins TRBV18 to TRBJ1-1; D call uncertain. CDR1 and CDR2 (germline): KGHSH, LQKENI. Trimming left V 6 bases short and J 8 bases short, with 13 bases between. The CDR3 has 12 amino acids. The CDR3 nucleotides are TGTGCCAGCTCGGCGGGATTACGGGAAGCTTTCTTT. It encodes CASSAGLREAFF. Full variable domain (rest looked up from reference TRBV18 and TRBJ1-1): NAGVMQNPRHLVRRRGQEARLRCSPMKGHSHVYWYRQLPEEGLKFMVYLQKENIIDESGMPKERFSAEFPKEGPSILRIQQVVRGDSAAYFCASSAGLREAFFGQGTRLTVV.

This clonotype was observed a handful of times. The chain has TRBV6-5 and TRBJ1-2, with D perhaps matching TRBD1 (5 bases). Germline V gene lookup returns CDR1 MNHEY and CDR2 SVGAGI. Trimming took off 5 bases at V and 4 bases at J, with 17 bases between the two ends. The CDR3 has 15 residues. CDR3 bases: TGTGCCAGCAGTGCTAACAGGATCCCGTTCTATGGCTACACCTTC. This encodes CASSANRIPFYGYTF.

This clonotype was seen a few times. The V and J genes are TRBV20-1 and TRBJ2-7; 10 bases align to TRBD1. J gave up 2 bases and V 0 bases, and 4 bases lay outside the gene matches. Germline CDR1 DFQATT, CDR2 SNEGSKA (reference sequence). CDR3 length equals 15 residues. The CDR3 here is CSARELGTGAYEQYF. The DNA for the CDR3 is TGCAGTGCTAGAGAACTGGGGACAGGGGCCTACGAGCAGTACTTC.

This clonotype appeared a few times. This chain links TRBV6-5 with TRBJ2-4, with D perhaps TRBD1 (6 bases). V was shortened by 8 bases and J by 8 bases, with 19 bases between the two germline ends. The CDR3 has 14 amino acids. Germline V gives CDR1 MNHEY, CDR2 SVGAGI. CDR3 amino acids: CASRNRVGTDIQYF. The CDR3 DNA is TGTGCCAGCCGGAACAGGGTTGGGACGGACATTCAGTACTTC.

V gene TRBV20-1 combines with J gene TRBJ2-7; tentative D call: TRBD2 (5 bases). The V gene lost 6 bases and the J gene lost 0 bases, with 18 bases spanning the gap. CDR3 size: 15 residues. Looked up from germline, CDR1 is DFQATT and CDR2 is SNEGSKA (reference sequence). CDR3: CSAPSGSASSYEQYF. The CDR3 nucleotides are TGCAGTGCCCCGTCTGGGAGCGCTAGCTCCTACGAGCAGTACTTC.

This clonotype was recorded a few times. The chain carries TRBV5-1 and TRBJ1-2, with 8 bases lining up with TRBD1. Trimming at V came to 4 bases and at J to 8 bases, leaving 10 bases not matched to a gene. Looked up from germline, CDR1 is SGHRS and CDR2 is YFSETQ. This CDR3 is built from 14 residues. The CDR3 bases are TGCGCCAGCAGCATACCACAGGGGGGGCAAGGCTACACCTTC. It specifies CASSIPQGGQGYTF.